The 7 T cell receptor beta chains reported below all come from one sample, sequenced in a study of cytomegalovirus exposure and HLA in healthy donors. Generated by immunoSEQ multiplex PCR, the TCRdb table keeps only in-frame clones and is missing some. The sample contains about 98,000 clones, roughly 84% of which appear only once. Sequenced input: PBMCs. Receptors originate from a man younger than 35 in good health and CMV-seropositive.

The CDR3 DNA follows: TGTGCCAGCAGCTTGGGAGTGGGCACCGGGGAGCTGTTTTTT. This codes for CASSLGVGTGELFF. The chain joins TRBV7-3 to TRBJ2-2; possible D gene TRBD2, 5 bases. The CDR3 contains 14 residues. Germline V gene sequence: CDR1 SGHTA, CDR2 FQGTGA. Between the trimmed V and J ends, which lost 3 bases and 4 bases, there was a span of 9 bases.

The sample holds a few counts of this clone. This chain joins TRBV4-3 and TRBJ1-5; D gene ambiguous. CDR3 length: 14 residues. Germline assignment: CDR1 LGHNA and CDR2 YSLEER. Deletions cut 1 base from V and 0 bases from J, with 4 bases between. As DNA, the CDR3 is TGCGCCAGCAGCCAAGCTTATAGCAATCAGCCCCAGCATTTT. Translated: CASSQAYSNQPQHF.

The rearrangement uses TRBV5-1 and TRBJ2-7; D may be TRBD2 (6 bases). Germline values: CDR1 SGHRS, CDR2 YFSETQ. The CDR3 contains 12 residues. V gave up 5 bases and J gave up 3 bases, with 9 bases separating them. The CDR3 is CASSAGIYEQYF. For the CDR3, the DNA is TGCGCCAGCAGTGCGGGGATCTACGAGCAGTACTTC.

This chain's CDR3 is CASTSGQGFNIQYF. Here the CDR3 DNA reads TGTGCCAGCACCTCGGGACAGGGGTTTAACATTCAGTACTTC. This chain links TRBV2 with TRBJ2-4; the match to TRBD1 covers 10 bases. V lost 7 bases to trimming and J lost 7 bases; unmatched junction nucleotides: 7. The CDR3 runs to 14 residues. Per germline, CDR1 SNHLY and CDR2 FYNNEI.

For the CDR3, the DNA is TGTGCCAGCAGCCCCGGGACTAAGTACGAGCAGTACTTC. This sequence encodes CASSPGTKYEQYF. The rearrangement joins TRBV4-2 to TRBJ2-7; 7 bases align to TRBD2. The CDR3 is 13 residues long. Germline V gene lookup returns CDR1 LGHNA and CDR2 YNFKEQ. Germline trimming cut 4 bases from V and 4 bases from J; bases unmatched to any gene: 4.

This chain joins TRBV27 and TRBJ2-1; D gene unclear. Germline V gene sequence: CDR1 MNHEY, CDR2 SMNVEV (reference sequence). CDR3 length equals 15 residues. V lost 0 bases and J lost 6, with 12 bases in between. The CDR3 region has the DNA TGTGCCAGCAGTTTATCTGCGTCCCCTTCCAATGAGCAGTTCTTC. Translation: CASSLSASPSNEQFF.

The V and J genes are TRBV2 and TRBJ2-3; 7 bases fit TRBD1. V shed 4 bases, J shed 1 base, and the junction held 5 bases outside the gene matches. The CDR3 sequence is 15 residues long. Germline V lookup: CDR1 SNHLY, CDR2 FYNNEI. The CDR3 loop reads CASSGQGSRTDTQYF. The CDR3 DNA is TGTGCCAGCAGTGGACAGGGATCTCGCACAGATACGCAGTATTTT.